Listed below are T cell receptor beta chains from one sample, sequenced in a study of shared clonotypes between healthy human individuals. Measured with immunoSEQ multiplex PCR; TCRdb has only the in-frame clones, and not every one. The sample shows a few million clones, around nine tenths of them seen only once. Sequencing used naive CD4+ T cells sorted from blood. These receptors all stem from a man aged 18 to 29 in good health. CDR3s leave out the opening cysteine and the closing phenylalanine or tryptophan. Each record gives: V gene, clone size, J gene, CDR3 protein. Not all rows give a size; the values are once, few, many and, for expanded clones, a class.

v_gene: TRBV5-4
abundance: once
j_gene: TRBJ2-7
CDR3aa: ASSRSGSRSYEQY

v_gene: TRBV9
abundance: .
j_gene: TRBJ2-2
CDR3aa: ASSPRDFSRGVGELF

v_gene: TRBV6-7
abundance: .
j_gene: TRBJ1-5
CDR3aa: ASSYLPLTGTHPRQPQH

v_gene: TRBV5-1
abundance: .
j_gene: TRBJ1-4
CDR3aa: ASSSTGQAYNEKLF

v_gene: TRBV14
abundance: .
j_gene: TRBJ2-7
CDR3aa: ASSLVPGQIPYEQY

v_gene: TRBV30
abundance: .
j_gene: TRBJ1-4
CDR3aa: AWNLGATNEKLF

v_gene: TRBV25-1
abundance: .
j_gene: TRBJ1-2
CDR3aa: ASSENRDLYYGYT

v_gene: TRBV11-3
abundance: .
j_gene: TRBJ2-6
CDR3aa: ASSLGGYLSGANVLT

v_gene: TRBV4-2
abundance: .
j_gene: TRBJ2-2
CDR3aa: ASSQRTGTNTGELF

v_gene: TRBV6-4
abundance: .
j_gene: TRBJ2-1
CDR3aa: ASSDGATKSAF

v_gene: TRBV30
abundance: .
j_gene: TRBJ2-3
CDR3aa: ACAGGGTDTQY

v_gene: TRBV5-1
abundance: .
j_gene: TRBJ2-1
CDR3aa: ASSLVAGSNEQF

v_gene: TRBV5-6
abundance: .
j_gene: TRBJ1-1
CDR3aa: ASSFGFLNTEAF

v_gene: TRBV7-2
abundance: .
j_gene: TRBJ2-3
CDR3aa: ASSLELVSDTQY

v_gene: TRBV6-1
abundance: .
j_gene: TRBJ2-7
CDR3aa: ASRTGTGGIKQY

v_gene: TRBV6-6
abundance: few
j_gene: TRBJ1-6
CDR3aa: ASSLVQYNSPLH

v_gene: TRBV7-2
abundance: .
j_gene: TRBJ2-7
CDR3aa: ASRRLSADRVRYEQY